Listed here are 25 T cell receptor beta chains from one sample, sequenced in a study of blood T cell repertoires in COVID-19. The assay was immunoSEQ multiplex PCR, and TCRdb's table has in-frame clones only and misses some. The top ten clones hold roughly 2.2% of a sample with some 140,000 clones, about 81% of them seen once. The specimen sequenced was PBMCs or T cells enriched from blood (not recorded which). The receptors were sampled from a man between 40 and 49 years old with acute COVID-19.

This clone was observed a single time. The chain combines TRBV7-9 with TRBJ2-3; 7 bases align to TRBD1. The CDR3 loop spans 15 amino acids. Germline assignment: CDR1 SEHNR and CDR2 FQNEAQ (reference sequence). After removal of 5 bases from V and 0 bases from J, the junction contained 5 bases not matched to a gene. The CDR3 region is CASSRQGQSTDTQYF. The CDR3 region has the DNA TGTGCCAGCAGCCGCCAGGGACAGAGCACAGATACGCAGTATTTT. The full variable domain, with the rest looked up from reference TRBV7-9 and TRBJ2-3, is DTGVSQNPRHKITKRGQNVTFRCDPISEHNRLYWYRQTLGQGPEFLTYFQNEAQLEKSRLLSDRFSAERPKGSFSTLEIQRTEQGDSAMYLCASSRQGQSTDTQYFGPGTRLTVL.

CDR3 nucleotides: TGTGCCAGCAGCCAAGGGCCTAGCGGGGGGGCGGGCGAGCAGTACTTC. Its translation is CASSQGPSGGAGEQYF. The rearrangement joins TRBV3-1 (or the pseudogene TRBV3-2) to TRBJ2-7; 12 bases map to TRBD2. Germline V gene sequence: CDR1 LGHDT, CDR2 YNNKEL (reference sequence). The CDR3 has 16 residues. V was pared by 1 base and J by 6 bases, with 7 bases of the junction left unmatched.

The chain couples TRBV7-9 to TRBJ2-3; D is perhaps TRBD2 (5 bases). V lost 5 bases, J lost 0 bases, and 21 bases lay in between. CDR3 length: 18 residues. Germline values: CDR1 SEHNR, CDR2 FQNEAQ (reference sequence). The chain's CDR3 is CASSGRDPRFGSTDTQYF. CDR3 DNA: TGTGCCAGCAGCGGACGGGATCCAAGGTTCGGTAGCACAGATACGCAGTATTTT.

The chain couples TRBV7-9 to TRBJ2-3; D might be TRBD2 (5 bases). Germline assignment: CDR1 SEHNR and CDR2 FQNEAQ (reference sequence). The length of the CDR3 is 15 residues. Trimming removed 5 bases from V and 0 bases from J, with 12 bases in between. CDR3: CASSRGPKSTDTQYF. The CDR3 nucleotides are TGTGCCAGCAGCCGAGGGCCGAAGAGCACAGATACGCAGTATTTT. Complete variable domain (other parts from reference TRBV7-9 and TRBJ2-3): DTGVSQNPRHKITKRGQNVTFRCDPISEHNRLYWYRQTLGQGPEFLTYFQNEAQLEKSRLLSDRFSAERPKGSFSTLEIQRTEQGDSAMYLCASSRGPKSTDTQYFGPGTRLTVL.

J is TRBJ1-1 and V is TRBV5-1, with 8 bases aligning to TRBD1. V trimming: 4 bases; J trimming: 1 base; junction bases outside the gene matches: 9. The CDR3 covers 16 residues. Per the germline V gene, CDR1 is SGHRS and CDR2 is YFSETQ. Written as DNA, the CDR3 is TGCGCCAGCAGCCTTACGGGTGGACAGGGGAACACTGAAGCTTTCTTT. It codes for CASSLTGGQGNTEAFF. The whole variable domain, filled in from reference TRBV5-1 and TRBJ1-1, reads KAGVTQTPRYLIKTRGQQVTLSCSPISGHRSVSWYQQTPGQGLQFLFEYFSETQRNKGNFPGRFSGRQFSNSRSEMNVSTLELGDSALYLCASSLTGGQGNTEAFFGQGTRLTVV.

DNA of the CDR3: TGTGCCAGCACCCGAGCGGGTCCCTGCGAGCAGTACTTC. It specifies CASTRAGPCEQYF. The V call is TRBV4-2, the J call TRBJ2-7; tentatively, D is TRBD2 (6 bases). This CDR3 spans 13 amino acids. Deletions cut 7 bases from V and 6 bases from J, with 16 bases between. Per germline, CDR1 LGHNA and CDR2 YNFKEQ.

The CDR3 bases are TGTGCCTCGGGGCGGCGGGAGGGCAGCGAGCAGTACTTC. Protein product: CASGRREGSEQYF. This chain joins TRBV19 and TRBJ2-7; TRBD2 aligns across 9 bases. CDR1 and CDR2 from the germline V gene are LNHDA and SQIVND (reference sequence). The CDR3 is 13 amino acids. J gave up 6 bases and V 11 bases, and 11 bases lay outside the gene matches.

The genes are TRBV10-2 and TRBJ2-1, with 12 bases aligning to TRBD2. J gave up 0 bases and V 5 bases, and 8 bases lay outside the gene matches. Germline V CDR1 and CDR2: WSHSY, SAAADI. The CDR3 runs 18 residues. The CDR3 reads CASSRQTSGGRSYNEQFF. The CDR3 DNA reads TGCGCCAGCAGTCGTCAGACTAGCGGGGGTCGCTCCTACAATGAGCAGTTCTTC.

The V and J genes are TRBV5-1 and TRBJ2-5; 13 bases map to TRBD2. The germline V gene has CDR1 SGHRS and CDR2 YFSETQ. The CDR3 has 15 amino acids. J lost 5 bases, V lost 4 bases, and 5 bases had no gene match. The CDR3 bases are TGCGCCAGCAGCCGGACTAGCGGGGGATTGGAGACCCAGTACTTC. Its translation is CASSRTSGGLETQYF.

The chain joins TRBV4-2 to TRBJ1-3, with TRBD1 as a possible D gene (6 bases). Germline V gene data show CDR1 as LGHNA and CDR2 as YNFKEQ. The CDR3 runs 13 residues. The germline V and J ends were trimmed by 1 base and 7 bases, with 8 bases remaining between them. CDR3 loop: CASSQGQGNTIYF. The CDR3 DNA follows: TGTGCCAGCAGCCAAGGTCAGGGGAACACCATATATTTT.

The V and J genes are TRBV28 and TRBJ2-7; 11 bases are shared with TRBD1. The CDR3 runs 15 residues. Germline V gives CDR1 MDHEN, CDR2 SYDVKM. The trim removed 5 bases at V and 7 bases at J, leaving 10 bases unmatched. CDR3: CASSGSGTGGQEQYF. CDR3 coding DNA: TGTGCCAGCAGTGGCTCCGGGACAGGGGGTCAAGAGCAGTACTTC. The full variable domain, completed using reference TRBV28 and TRBJ2-7, is DVKVTQSSRYLVKRTGEKVFLECVQDMDHENMFWYRQDPGLGLRLIYFSYDVKMKEKGDIPEGYSVSREKKERFSLILESASTNQTSMYLCASSGSGTGGQEQYFGPGTRLTVT.

This clone appeared a single time. The rearrangement joins TRBV25-1 to TRBJ2-2; D remains ambiguous. CDR1 is MGHDK, CDR2 SYGVNS, per germline. The CDR3 sequence is 13 residues long. V was clipped by 4 bases and J by 11 bases, with 14 bases between them. In DNA form, the CDR3 reads TGTGCCAGCAGTGGAGAGGTTTTTGCAGAGCTGTTTTTT. Amino acids: CASSGEVFAELFF.

The V call is TRBV14, the J call TRBJ2-1, with 10 bases that match TRBD2. Germline trimming cut 6 bases from V and 5 bases from J; bases unmatched to any gene: 10. This CDR3 has 16 residues. Germline V lookup: CDR1 SGHDN, CDR2 FVKESK. In nucleotides, the CDR3 is TGTGCCAGCAGACGCTCGTGGACTAGCGGTGACAATGAGCAGTTCTTC. Translating it yields CASRRSWTSGDNEQFF.

The chain combines TRBV30 with TRBJ1-3; the D gene is possibly TRBD1 (5 bases). Trimming shortened V by 4 bases and J by 8 bases, and 21 bases separated the two germline ends. Germline lookup yields CDR1 GTSNPN and CDR2 SVGIG (reference sequence). CDR3 size: 15 residues. CDR3 protein: CAWTLKGRIGDTIYF. CDR3 nucleotide sequence: TGTGCCTGGACCCTTAAGGGGAGGATCGGGGACACCATATATTTT.

The chain couples TRBV6-5 to TRBJ2-7; the match to TRBD2 covers 8 bases. The germline CDR1 and CDR2 sequences are MNHEY and SVGAGI. Losses at the gene ends were 7 bases for V and 7 bases for J; bases not matched to a gene: 15. This CDR3 region has 15 residues. This CDR3 reads CASKQVRAGEREQYF. Here the CDR3 DNA reads TGTGCCAGCAAACAAGTCCGAGCGGGGGAGAGGGAGCAGTACTTC.

This rearrangement joins TRBV18 to TRBJ2-6, with TRBD1 as a possible D gene (6 bases). The germline V and J ends were trimmed by 2 bases and 2 bases, with 16 bases remaining between them. Per germline, CDR1 KGHSH and CDR2 LQKENI. This CDR3 region has 18 residues. The DNA for the CDR3 is TGTGCCAGCTCACCATTTGCAGGGGCCAGCCCTGGGGCCAACGTCCTGACTTTC. This encodes CASSPFAGASPGANVLTF.

V gene TRBV9 combines with J gene TRBJ1-1; tentative D call: TRBD1 (5 bases). The CDR3 contains 13 residues. The germline V and J ends were trimmed by 3 bases and 0 bases, with 6 bases remaining between them. Germline assignment: CDR1 SGDLS and CDR2 YYNGEE. CDR3 sequence (DNA): TGTGCCAGCAGCGCACAGGTGAACACTGAAGCTTTCTTT. Translating gives CASSAQVNTEAFF.

The count of this clone is one. The rearrangement links TRBV15 to TRBJ2-7; perhaps TRBD1 as D (6 bases). Germline V lookup: CDR1 LNHNV, CDR2 YYDKDF (reference sequence). The CDR3 runs 13 residues. V was trimmed by 5 bases and J by 5 bases, leaving 13 bases between them. For the CDR3, the DNA is TGTGCCACCAGCTCGGGACAAGTTAACGAGCAGTACTTC. Its protein product is CATSSGQVNEQYF.

This clone was recorded only once. CDR3 nucleotide sequence: TGTGCCAGCAGCTTGGGACAGCCCAATGAGCAGTTCTTC. This translates into CASSLGQPNEQFF. The chain uses TRBV7-9 and TRBJ2-1; 7 bases agree with TRBD1. Germline trimming cut 3 bases from V and 6 bases from J; bases unmatched to any gene: 2. Germline-derived CDR1 and CDR2 are SEHNR and FQNEAQ (reference sequence). The CDR3 has 13 amino acids.

The chain recombines TRBV18 with TRBJ2-7, with 9 positions matching TRBD2. V gave up 0 bases and J gave up 0 bases; unmatched junction bases: 3. CDR3 size: 16 residues. The germline gives CDR1 KGHSH, CDR2 LQKENI. The CDR3, as DNA: TGTGCCAGCTCACCACCGAGCGGGGGGACCTCCTACGAGCAGTACTTC. This gives the protein CASSPPSGGTSYEQYF.

The chain carries TRBV9 and TRBJ1-1; no reliable D call. The CDR3 has 15 residues. From germline, CDR1 is SGDLS and CDR2 YYNGEE. Trimming took off 4 bases at V and 3 bases at J, with 16 bases between the two ends. CDR3: CASSNRGSVDTEAFF. The CDR3 nucleotides are TGTGCCAGCAGCAATCGAGGATCGGTGGACACTGAAGCTTTCTTT.

This clone came up a few times. This chain joins TRBV7-9 and TRBJ2-7; a possible D gene is TRBD2 (5 bases). Between the trimmed V and J ends, which lost 3 bases and 3 bases, there was a span of 12 bases. Germline CDR1 is SEHNR and CDR2 is FQNEAQ (reference sequence). CDR3 size: 14 residues. This chain's CDR3 is CASSLDGGIYEQYF. In DNA form, the CDR3 reads TGTGCCAGCAGCTTGGACGGAGGAATCTACGAGCAGTACTTC.

The chain employs TRBV10-3 and TRBJ2-1; 8 nucleotides align to TRBD2. Germline loops: CDR1 ENHRY, CDR2 SYGVKD. CDR3 length: 16 residues. Trimming at V came to 6 bases and at J to 4 bases, leaving 11 bases not matched to a gene. CDR3 residues: CAIRASGASGYNEQFF. DNA for the CDR3: TGTGCCATCAGGGCCTCTGGTGCTAGCGGGTACAATGAGCAGTTCTTC.

The J gene is TRBJ2-7, the V gene TRBV7-9; 9 bases match TRBD1. J lost 5 bases, V lost 6 bases, and 5 bases had no gene match. This CDR3 region has 13 residues. From germline, CDR1 is SEHNR and CDR2 FQNEAQ (reference sequence). The CDR3 nucleotides are TGTGCCAGCAGTACACAGGGGGCGGACGAGCAGTACTTC. Its translation: CASSTQGADEQYF.

The V call is TRBV19, the J call TRBJ2-6; unclear D gene. The CDR3 length is 15 residues. V lost 3 bases, J lost 3 bases, and 9 bases lay in between. CDR1 is LNHDA, CDR2 SQIVND, per germline (reference sequence). The CDR3 here is CASSMSVFGANVLTF. The CDR3 nucleotides are TGTGCCAGTAGTATGAGTGTTTTTGGGGCCAACGTCCTGACTTTC.